A selection of T cell receptor beta chains follows, all from one sample in a study of T cell repertoires in cytomegalovirus infection. One entry per CDR3 protein, called by TCRdb with MiXCR from the reads. The sample shows 200,000 to 300,000 distinct CDR3 sequences, around 15% of them seen only once. Sequenced material: PBMCs. All receptors derive from a human donor in good health (CMV status not recorded). Some clones in this sample may be carry-over from other donors' samples. CDR3s include the opening cysteine and the closing phenylalanine or tryptophan. Fields, in order: V gene, D gene, J gene, clone size, CDR3 DNA, CDR3 protein. The D gene is left open where the match is weak. Clone size is not always given. Where it is, it says once, few, many or a class for expanded clones.

V gene: TRBV6-1
D gene: -
J gene: TRBJ1-5
clone size: many
CDR3 DNA: -
CDR3 protein: CASILGRGDYSNQPQHF

V gene: TRBV7-8
D gene: -
J gene: TRBJ2-5
clone size: many
CDR3 DNA: TGTGCCAGCAGCTTAGCGCAAGTCGGGGAGACCCAGTACTTC
CDR3 protein: CASSLAQVGETQYF

V gene: TRBV5-4
D gene: TRBD1
J gene: TRBJ2-3
clone size: few
CDR3 DNA: TGTGCCAGCAGCGCGGGACAGGGGGTTCTCACAGATACGCAGTATTTT
CDR3 protein: CASSAGQGVLTDTQYF

V gene: TRBV29-1
D gene: -
J gene: TRBJ1-3
clone size: -
CDR3 DNA: TGCAGCGCCGAAGGAGGGGTAAACACCATATATTTT
CDR3 protein: CSAEGGVNTIYF

V gene: TRBV6-2/TRBV6-3
D gene: -
J gene: TRBJ2-7
clone size: many
CDR3 DNA: TGTGCCAGCAGTTTAGACAACGAGCAGTACTTC
CDR3 protein: CASSLDNEQYF

V gene: TRBV7-2
D gene: -
J gene: TRBJ1-2
clone size: many
CDR3 DNA: TGTGCCAGCAGCTTAGCTTCAGGGGACTATGGCTACACCTTC
CDR3 protein: CASSLASGDYGYTF

V gene: TRBV20-1
D gene: TRBD2
J gene: TRBJ2-7
clone size: -
CDR3 DNA: TGCAGTGGGCATGAGGCGGGAGGTGTCGGCGAGCAGTACTTC
CDR3 protein: CSGHEAGGVGEQYF

V gene: TRBV6-6
D gene: TRBD1
J gene: TRBJ2-7
clone size: many
CDR3 DNA: TGTGCCAGCGGCACAGGGGACTACGAGCAGTACTTC
CDR3 protein: CASGTGDYEQYF

V gene: TRBV29-1
D gene: -
J gene: TRBJ1-1
clone size: few
CDR3 DNA: TGCAGCGCCCGACTTACGGGGGCGGCTGAAGCTTTCTTT
CDR3 protein: CSARLTGAAEAFF

V gene: TRBV6-2/TRBV6-3
D gene: -
J gene: TRBJ2-1
clone size: -
CDR3 DNA: TGTGCCAGCAGTTACGGGGGTAGTGGGGTAATCGGATCCTACAATGAGCAGTTCTTC
CDR3 protein: CASSYGGSGVIGSYNEQFF

V gene: TRBV25-1
D gene: -
J gene: TRBJ1-5
clone size: many
CDR3 DNA: TGTGCCAGCGGGGACAATCAGCCCCAGCATTTT
CDR3 protein: CASGDNQPQHF

V gene: TRBV20-1
D gene: -
J gene: TRBJ1-1
clone size: few
CDR3 DNA: TGCAGTGCTAGGTCCGGGGAGGACACTGAAGCTTTCTTT
CDR3 protein: CSARSGEDTEAFF

V gene: TRBV18
D gene: -
J gene: TRBJ2-3
clone size: -
CDR3 DNA: TGTGCCAGCTCACCGTATATTGGGGGGCGCGAGGATACGCAGTATTTT
CDR3 protein: CASSPYIGGREDTQYF

V gene: TRBV6-1
D gene: -
J gene: TRBJ2-1
clone size: many
CDR3 DNA: TGTGCCAGCTCCCCCCCGGCAGGGTTCTTC
CDR3 protein: CASSPPAGFF

V gene: TRBV7-2
D gene: -
J gene: TRBJ1-5
clone size: many
CDR3 DNA: TGTGCCAGCAGCTTAGGAGTCGAGTCTGGTCAGCATTTT
CDR3 protein: CASSLGVESGQHF

V gene: TRBV7-7
D gene: -
J gene: TRBJ2-5
clone size: many
CDR3 DNA: TGTGCTAGCAGCTCCGGAGGGCCCCAAGAGACCCAGTACTTC
CDR3 protein: CASSSGGPQETQYF

V gene: TRBV9
D gene: -
J gene: TRBJ2-3
clone size: -
CDR3 DNA: TGTGCCAGCAGCCTCCCCCCGGATACGCAGTATTTT
CDR3 protein: CASSLPPDTQYF

V gene: TRBV11-2
D gene: -
J gene: TRBJ2-6
clone size: -
CDR3 DNA: TGTGCCAGCAGCTTAGCCCTAGGACAGTTTGCTGGGGCCAACGTCCTGACTTTC
CDR3 protein: CASSLALGQFAGANVLTF

V gene: TRBV28
D gene: -
J gene: TRBJ2-5
clone size: many
CDR3 DNA: TGTGCCAGCAGTTTGGGTCCGGAGACCCAGTACTTC
CDR3 protein: CASSLGPETQYF

V gene: TRBV19
D gene: TRBD1
J gene: TRBJ2-4
clone size: few
CDR3 DNA: TGTGCCAGTCTTCAACCGGGACAGATAAACATTCAGTACTTC
CDR3 protein: CASLQPGQINIQYF